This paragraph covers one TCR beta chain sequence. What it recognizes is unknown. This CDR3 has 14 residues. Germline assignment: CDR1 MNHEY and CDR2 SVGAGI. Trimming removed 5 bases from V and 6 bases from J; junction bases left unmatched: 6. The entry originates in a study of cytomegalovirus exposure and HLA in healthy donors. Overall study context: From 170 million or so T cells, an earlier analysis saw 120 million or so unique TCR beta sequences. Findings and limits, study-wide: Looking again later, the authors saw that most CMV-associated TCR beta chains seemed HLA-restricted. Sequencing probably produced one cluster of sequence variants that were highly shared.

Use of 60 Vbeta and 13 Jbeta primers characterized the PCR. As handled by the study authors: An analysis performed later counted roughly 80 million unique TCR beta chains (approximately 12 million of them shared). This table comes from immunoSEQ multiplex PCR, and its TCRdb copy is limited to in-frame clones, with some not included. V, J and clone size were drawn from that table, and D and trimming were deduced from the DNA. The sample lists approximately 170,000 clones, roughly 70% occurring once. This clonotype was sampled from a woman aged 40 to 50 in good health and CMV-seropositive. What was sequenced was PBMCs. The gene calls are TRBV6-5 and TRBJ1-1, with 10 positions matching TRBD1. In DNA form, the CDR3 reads TGTGCCAGCAGTGAAGGGGACAGGGGCTCTGAAGCTTTCTTT. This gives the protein CASSEGDRGSEAFF.